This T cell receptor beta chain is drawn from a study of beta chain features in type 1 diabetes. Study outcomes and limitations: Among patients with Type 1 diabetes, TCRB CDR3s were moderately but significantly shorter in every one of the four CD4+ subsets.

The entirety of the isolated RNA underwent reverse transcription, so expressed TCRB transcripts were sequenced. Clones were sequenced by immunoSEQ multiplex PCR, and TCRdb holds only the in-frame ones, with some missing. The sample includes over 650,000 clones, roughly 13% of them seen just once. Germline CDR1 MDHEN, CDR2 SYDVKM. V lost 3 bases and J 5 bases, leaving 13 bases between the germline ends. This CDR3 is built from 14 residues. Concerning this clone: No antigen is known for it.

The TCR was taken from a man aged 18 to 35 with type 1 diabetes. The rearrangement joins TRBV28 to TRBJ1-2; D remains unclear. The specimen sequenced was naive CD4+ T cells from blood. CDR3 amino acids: CASSFPTGGYGYTF. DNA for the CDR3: TGTGCCAGCAGTTTCCCCACCGGAGGGTATGGCTACACCTTC.